This section outlines one T cell receptor beta chain sequence together with its context. The V and J ends lost 7 bases and 4 bases respectively, with 11 bases between them. This CDR3 region has 12 residues. Per the germline V gene, CDR1 is SGHTA and CDR2 is FQGNSA. This entry comes from a study of cytomegalovirus exposure and HLA in healthy donors. The PCR contained 60 Vbeta and 13 Jbeta primers. Sequencing used immunoSEQ multiplex PCR; TCRdb keeps in-frame clones, though not all of them. The sample contains around 100,000 clones, around three fifths of which appear only once. The TCR sequence derives from a man aged 25-45 years in good health and CMV-seronegative. The chain is built from TRBV7-2 and TRBJ2-7, with D possibly matching TRBD2 (5 bases). Source material: PBMCs. The CDR3 coding sequence is TGTGCCAGCAATTCGGGAATTTACGAGCAGTACTTC. It yields the protein CASNSGIYEQYF.